This TCR beta chain was sequenced in a study of T cell repertoires in cytomegalovirus infection. On the study more broadly: Public TCR beta signature analysis indicated the presence of both CMV infection and matching HLA type.

Note on this clonotype: Antigen unknown.

A single record per CDR3 protein comes from TCRdb applying MiXCR to the reads. The sample carries about 360,000 distinct CDR3 sequences, about a sixth recorded once. Findings and limits, study-wide: Pooled public TCR beta family frequency picked out CMV carriers with the relevant HLA. HLA-C-restricted CMV clonotypes gave the most frequent clonotype in two of eight donors.

Sequences were obtained from PBMCs. The receptor was derived from a human donor in good health (CMV status not recorded). Some clones in this sample may be carry-over from other donors' samples.

CDR3 bases: TGTGCCAGCAGCGCTGGCGGGATATCACCCCAGCATTTT. It translates to CASSAGGISPQHF. The chain employs TRBV7-6 and TRBJ1-5, with D hard to call. In germline, CDR1 is SGHVS, CDR2 FNYEAQ. The V end was cut by 5 bases, the J end by 10 bases, with 15 bases between. The CDR3 runs to 13 residues.